Sequencing of this T cell receptor beta chain was carried out in a study of cytomegalovirus exposure and HLA in healthy donors (TCRdb year 2017). The study in broad terms: According to an earlier analysis of 450 to 650 of the donors, some 180 million T cells yielded 120 million or so unique TCR beta sequences and approximately 300 Gb of sequence data. About 280 gigabases of sequencing data and tens of millions of unique TCR sequences made up an early release that covered around 640 HLA-typed donors. Among the 398 genotyped donors, around 79% belonged to the genetic ancestry cluster associated with self-reported Caucasian donors. The aim of the study was to test whether cataloging public T cell receptors could identify signatures of past pathogen exposure. Using immunosequencing, the study profiled T cell repertoires from roughly 650 subjects and related those repertoires to cytomegalovirus serostatus. A separate validation cohort of roughly 110 different subjects was used in addition to the approximately 670-subject first cohort. High-throughput TCR immunosequencing, statistical association of individual TCRs with disease status, and machine learning were combined to predict cytomegalovirus infection status. To study patterns of TCR occurrence, a later analysis re-analyzed previously published TCR beta repertoires from around 700 donors and added high-resolution HLA genotyping. Rather than using new phenotypic data, the later analysis identified candidate immune exposures from TCR beta sequences and from how often those sequences occurred across donors. To decide whether each TCR beta V gene segment behaved as functional or pseudogenic, an earlier analysis of some 580 of the donors relied on high-throughput TCR beta sequencing. Donor age, sex, ethnicity and CMV serostatus were collected together with the repertoire data. Genome-wide SNP genotypes for about 60% of the roughly 700 donors were used in a later genetic analysis, which treated that subset as a discovery cohort. All discovery cohort repertoires had been generated using a single sequencing platform. Both class I and class II loci were covered by HLA typing, at four-digit resolution. The number of donors typed differed by locus, with roughly 620-640 for A, B, C, DRB1 and DQB1, roughly 520 for DQA1, 600 to 610 for DPA1, and under 490 for DPB1. Because of strong linkage in the cohort, roughly five DR-DQ haplotypes were treated as single units for association and clustering. Among some 400 genotyped donors of the cohort, an average of around 240,000 unique TCR beta nucleotide sequences was sequenced per donor, of which about 18% were non-productive.

The germline V gene (reference sequence) specifies MNHNY as CDR1 and SVGAGI as CDR2. V is clipped by 5 bases and J by 3 bases, and the sequence between their germline boundaries is 7 bases long. The CDR3 spans 12 residues, from the cysteine through the phenylalanine. CDR3 DNA only is kept here, 36 bases in frame from base 1. The cohort consisted of 650 to 850 healthy bone marrow donors. At the time of sampling, every cohort member was nominally healthy, though immune exposures that went unrecorded were likely present. The donor tested CMV seronegative, placing the donor among the 352 seronegative members of the cohort. Each donor provided a peripheral blood sample, and peripheral blood mononuclear cells were used for TCR beta sequencing. The Qiagen DNeasy Blood Extraction Kit was used to extract genomic DNA from the blood cell samples. Library generation was performed with the immunoSEQ multiplex PCR assay. A mixture of 60 forward primers for TCR Vbeta segments and 13 reverse primers for TCR Jbeta segments was used in the multiplex PCR. A multiplex PCR assay on genomic DNA amplified the CDR3 region of rearranged TCR beta genes. The amplified TCR beta libraries were sequenced on the Illumina HiSeq System as 87-base-pair reads. The original pipeline was this. A later analysis tallied 75 million to 95 million unique TCR beta chains across the approximately 670 repertoires, and about 10 million of those chains were shared by two or more donors. To remove PCR and sequencing errors, raw reads were error-corrected and collapsed into unique sequences using a nearest-neighbor algorithm that merged closely related sequences. To assign V, D and J gene segments, CDR3 sequences were aligned to IMGT reference sequences. For a sequence to be retained, at least a six-nucleotide match to both a V gene segment and a J gene segment was required. Rearrangements were called productive when the CDR3 lacked stop codons and stayed in frame with V and J; all others were non-productive. CDR3 was defined by IMGT convention, running from the second conserved V-encoded cysteine to the conserved J-encoded phenylalanine. The earlier analysis of about 590 of the donors excluded sequences that lacked an unambiguous match to a single V gene segment. An earlier analysis of fewer than 750 of the donors classified V segments as functional when productive rearrangements were above 56.7% and as segregating when the standard deviation between donors was above 5%. A statistical classification framework was developed to diagnose cytomegalovirus status using the catalog of TCR beta chain sequences. A later analysis assigned V and J genes by comparing TCR nucleotide sequences with IMGT/GENE-DB human TR gene sequences. The TCRdist pipeline was used in a later analysis to assign CDR3 sequences and most-parsimonious VDJ recombination scenarios. A later analysis defined each TCR beta chain by its CDR3 amino acid sequence plus V-gene family, and excluded reads lacking a unique V-gene family. A later analysis removed 500 to 650 highly shared, low-generation-probability nucleotide sequences to deal with suspected cross-contamination and a sequencing artifact. For each public chain, a later analysis derived a clonal expansion index from normalized ranks of inferred template counts within each repertoire. In a later analysis, generation probabilities were computed using a VDJ recombination model fitted to out-of-frame rearrangements, and the results were checked against IGoR. A later analysis scored TCR-TCR, TCR-HLA and TCR-CMV co-occurrence with hypergeometric tests, applying a repertoire-size bias correction to TCR pairs. False discovery rates were estimated in a later analysis by permuting HLA or CMV assignments 20 times. In a later analysis, co-occurring TCRs were grouped using DBSCAN, with TCRdist sequence similarity added in when clustering inside HLA-allele-positive subsets. Repertoires with fewer than 30,000 or more than 120,000 public chains, plus five repertoires with anomalous nucleotide sharing, were excluded from co-occurrence clustering. TCRdb re-hosts the immuneACCESS table, in-frame sequences only. Its copies lack some clones; in the studies checked, an unresolved V gene accounts for under half of them, and the cause for the rest is not known. The DNA gave D and trimming, while V, J and clone size come from that table. The data table for this sample lists 75,000 to 95,000 clones. The ten biggest clones cover approximately 4.2% of the sample.

Remarks on this clone: Its antigen is still unknown.

What the authors observed across the whole study: A later analysis found that TCR association rates varied across HLA loci, with DRB1 alleles showing the most associated TCRs and HLA-C alleles the fewest. Because the 87-base-pair reads could not distinguish some IMGT-functional V segments, including TRBV6-2 and TRBV6-3, those segments were excluded. A further reported finding was that TCR beta sequences accurately predicted the HLA-A and HLA-B alleles for most subjects in the first cohort. A later analysis found that most CMV-associated TCR beta chains appeared HLA-restricted, with HLA associations seemingly driven largely by CMV exposure. At a false discovery rate of 0.05, a later analysis linked 16,951 TCR beta sequences to specific HLA alleles. The study gave a list of over 150 TCR beta chains associated with cytomegalovirus. Most TCR sequences were seen in very few donors, while some public TCRs were found in many individuals. For the cohort, immune exposure information was limited to CMV serostatus. A later analysis found that HLA-associated TCR beta chains were more clonally expanded and had lower generation probabilities than equally common non-associated chains. Cytomegalovirus status was reported to be diagnosed by the classifier with high specificity and sensitivity in both the original and validation cohorts. Because some donors lacked HLA typing at each locus, the association tests relied only on the typed subset. According to a later genetic analysis, donors in an Asian-associated ancestry cluster had fewer N-insertions in productive TCRs than the roughly 700-donor mean. Only TCR beta chains were sequenced in this cohort, and the absence of alpha or paired-chain data limited detectable features. Assigning TCR associations to individual alleles was difficult when HLA alleles, especially DR and DQ, strongly co-occurred. An association between a missense DCLRE1C variant and V-gene and J-gene trimming of TCR beta chains was found in a later genetic analysis and replicated in an independent cohort. In an earlier analysis of a few hundred of the donors, most TCR beta V segments were observed in productive rearrangements about 87% or about 30% of the time, broadly matching IMGT annotations. Roughly uniform sequencing depth across donors was assumed in presence/absence analyses, although this assumption may not hold. In vitro tests confirmed that a few of the cytomegalovirus-associated TCR beta chains recognize cytomegalovirus antigens. A cluster of highly shared sequence variants was judged likely to represent a technical artifact of the sequencing pipeline. The authors suggested that the approach could potentially be extended to other disease states and immunological phenotypes. According to a later analysis, parvovirus B19, influenza, CMV and Epstein-Barr virus appeared linked to several top co-occurrence clusters. Correlated functional status among segregating V segments might be attributable to linkage disequilibrium, but an unknown experimental factor could not be ruled out. About 17 rarely observed V segments, including chromosome 9 orphons, were excluded from the earlier analysis of approximately 500 of the donors because counts were too low.

The specimen sequenced was PBMCs. In this chain, TRBV6-6 is recombined with TRBJ1-1; the D gene is unclear. This receptor was taken from a man between 25 and 39 years old in good health and CMV-seronegative. The nucleotides read TGTGCCAGCAGTCGACTTGACACTGAAGCTTTCTTT. This translates into CASSRLDTEAFF.